This T cell receptor (beta chain) came from a study of cytomegalovirus exposure and HLA in healthy donors. General study points: In a later analysis, most CMV-associated TCR beta chains appeared HLA-restricted. Most subjects' HLA-A and HLA-B alleles were reportedly predicted from TCR beta sequences. Later analysis showed TCR association rates varying by HLA locus, highest for DRB1 and lowest for HLA-C.

Worth noting for this clone: As yet, its antigen is unknown.

It was with 60 Vbeta and 13 Jbeta primers that the PCR ran. Clones were read by immunoSEQ multiplex PCR, and TCRdb kept only the in-frame ones, dropping some. In the table there are tens of thousands of clones, about 75% of which are singletons. Healthy bone marrow donors supplied every sample. This CDR3 has 13 residues. With 5 bases removed from V and 0 bases from J, the gap between germline ends came to 7 bases. Per germline, CDR1 LNHDA and CDR2 SQIVND (reference sequence). The rearrangement uses TRBV19 and TRBJ2-5; maybe TRBD1 (5 bases). Input material: PBMCs. This sequence originates from a man between 65 and 85 years old in good health and CMV-seronegative. CDR3 amino acids: CASSYRYQETQYF. DNA for the CDR3: TGTGCCAGTAGTTACAGGTACCAAGAGACCCAGTACTTC.